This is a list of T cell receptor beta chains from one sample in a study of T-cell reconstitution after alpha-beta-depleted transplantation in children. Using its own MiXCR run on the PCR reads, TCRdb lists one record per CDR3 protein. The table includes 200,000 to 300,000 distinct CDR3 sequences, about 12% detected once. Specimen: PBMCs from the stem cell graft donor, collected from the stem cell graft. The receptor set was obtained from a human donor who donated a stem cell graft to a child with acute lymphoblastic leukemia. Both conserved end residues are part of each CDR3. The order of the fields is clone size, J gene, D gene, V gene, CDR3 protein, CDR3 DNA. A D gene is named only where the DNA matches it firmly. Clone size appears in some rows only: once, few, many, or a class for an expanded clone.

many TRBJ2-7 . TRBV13 CASRPPGRSYEQYF TGTGCCAGCAGGCCGCCAGGGCGCTCCTACGAGCAGTACTTC
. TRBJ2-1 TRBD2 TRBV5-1 CASSLGPGGPREQFF TGCGCCAGCAGCTTGGGGCCGGGGGGGCCGAGGGAGCAGTTCTTC
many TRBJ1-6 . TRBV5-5 CASSLVDSPLHF TGTGCCAGCAGCTTGGTTGATTCACCCCTCCACTTT
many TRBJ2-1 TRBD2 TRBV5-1 CASSSRTSGNEQFF TGCGCCAGCAGCTCCCGGACTAGCGGGAATGAGCAGTTCTTC
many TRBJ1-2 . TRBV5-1 CASSLDAGNYGYTF TGCGCCAGCAGCTTGGATGCAGGGAACTATGGCTACACCTTC
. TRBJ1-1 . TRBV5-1 CASSLVPRGERKAFF TGCGCCAGCAGCTTGGTTCCGCGTGGGGAAAGAAAAGCTTTCTTT
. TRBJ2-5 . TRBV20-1 CSAEPLRGKKETQYF TGCAGTGCTGAACCGTTGAGGGGGAAGAAAGAGACCCAGTACTTC
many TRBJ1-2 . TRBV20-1 CSAKGPYGYTF TGCAGTGCTAAAGGACCCTATGGCTACACCTTC
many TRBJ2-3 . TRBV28 CASSLFRDTQYF TGTGCCAGCAGTTTATTCAGGGATACGCAGTATTTT
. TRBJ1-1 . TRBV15 CATSRVVKVTNTEAFF TGTGCCACCAGCAGAGTCGTCAAGGTGACGAACACTGAAGCTTTCTTT